A selection of T cell receptor beta chains follows, all from one sample in a study of blood T cell repertoires in COVID-19. TCRdb's table, derived via immunoSEQ multiplex PCR, lists solely in-frame clones and lacks some. The data show approximately 300,000 clones, over 90% seen once. The sequenced material came from PBMCs or T cells enriched from blood (not recorded which). These TCRs come from a woman in her twenties or thirties who had been exposed to COVID-19. Both conserved end residues are part of each CDR3. The order of the fields is clone size, J gene, D gene, V gene, CDR3 DNA, CDR3 protein. A D gene is named only where the DNA matches it firmly. Clone size appears in some rows only: once, few, many, or a class for an expanded clone.

size: .
J: TRBJ2-7
D: .
V: TRBV11-2
DNA: TGTGCCAGCAGCTTATGGGGGGGGCCTTACGAGCAGTACTTC
CDR3: CASSLWGGPYEQYF

size: .
J: TRBJ2-7
D: TRBD1
V: TRBV14
DNA: TGTGCCAGCAGCCGACGAGGGGACAGGGATTATGAGCAGTACTTC
CDR3: CASSRRGDRDYEQYF

size: .
J: TRBJ1-2
D: TRBD1
V: TRBV6-2/TRBV6-3
DNA: TGTGCCAGCAGCAGGACAGGGTATGGCTACACCTTC
CDR3: CASSRTGYGYTF

size: .
J: TRBJ1-2
D: .
V: TRBV21-1
DNA: TGTGCCAGCAGCAAAGGGTCCCGGACAGGGAAATTCTATGGCTACACCTTC
CDR3: CASSKGSRTGKFYGYTF

size: .
J: TRBJ1-2
D: .
V: TRBV18
DNA: TGTGCCAGCTCACTCGGAGGAAGCTACACCTTC
CDR3: CASSLGGSYTF

size: few
J: TRBJ2-4
D: .
V: TRBV11-2
DNA: TGTGCCAGCAGCCCGCTAGCGCGGAACATTCAGTACTTC
CDR3: CASSPLARNIQYF

size: .
J: TRBJ1-2
D: TRBD1
V: TRBV2
DNA: TGTGCCAGCAGTGAAGCGCTTGGGACAGGTTATGGCTACACCTTC
CDR3: CASSEALGTGYGYTF

size: .
J: TRBJ1-2
D: .
V: TRBV11-2
DNA: TGTGCCAGCAGCTTAGGAGCGTTTAACTATGGCTACACCTTC
CDR3: CASSLGAFNYGYTF

size: .
J: TRBJ2-7
D: .
V: TRBV2
DNA: TGTGCCAGCAGTGTGCCGGGGGTCCCCCGCTACGAGCAGTACTTC
CDR3: CASSVPGVPRYEQYF

size: .
J: TRBJ1-3
D: TRBD1
V: TRBV9
DNA: TGTGCCAGCAGCGTAGAGGGTAACAGGGGCACCGGAAACACCATATATTTT
CDR3: CASSVEGNRGTGNTIYF

size: .
J: TRBJ1-2
D: .
V: TRBV7-9
DNA: TGTGCCAGCAGCTCTCCAGGGACACCAGAATCCCGGGGCTACACCTTC
CDR3: CASSSPGTPESRGYTF